This T cell receptor beta chain was sequenced for a study of blood T cell repertoires in COVID-19. Background on the study: The samples span acute and convalescent COVID-19 from the United States, Italy and Spain.

The trim removed 3 bases at V and 4 bases at J, leaving 4 bases unmatched. The CDR3 runs to 15 residues. The V gene's germline CDR1 is LNHDA and CDR2 SQIVND (reference sequence). As processed by the authors: Reference gene primer amplification gave estimated nucleated cell counts. Using immunoSEQ multiplex PCR, the repertoire was profiled, and TCRdb retains in-frame clones only, with some absent. V and J calls and clone size are those listed in that table; D and trimming were worked out from the DNA. The repertoire holds more than 10,000 clones, with around nine tenths as singletons. Material: peripheral blood. This TCR was sampled from a woman in her sixties or seventies with active COVID-19. V usage is TRBV19 and J usage is TRBJ1-4; 8 bases agree with TRBD1. CDR3 DNA sequence: TGTGCCAGTAGTATCGGACAGGGCGGTAATGAAAAACTGTTTTTT. Translating gives CASSIGQGGNEKLFF.